This record looks at one TCR beta chain sequence and its context. The antigen is not known. Sequencing was performed with immunoSEQ multiplex PCR; in TCRdb, only in-frame clones are kept and a portion is missing. The sample carries fewer than 15,000 clones, 65% to 85% recorded once. This sample is drawn from a study of CD4+ T cells in melanoma. Overall study results and limits: CD8+ T cell, macrophage and B cell function reportedly correlated with neoantigen-specific CD4+ T cells.

The TCR was taken from a human donor with melanoma. Sequencing input: cells from a culture (not recorded whether cultured in vitro).

This chain's CDR3 is CASTDQYGTEAFF. CDR3 bases: TGTGCCAGCACAGACCAATACGGCACTGAAGCTTTCTTT. The chain carries TRBV28 and TRBJ1-1; D not certain. Germline values: CDR1 MDHEN, CDR2 SYDVKM. The CDR3 is made up of 13 amino acids. The V and J ends lost 7 bases and 4 bases respectively, with 13 bases between them. Full variable domain (outside the CDR3, taken from reference TRBV28 and TRBJ1-1): DVKVTQSSRYLVKRTGEKVFLECVQDMDHENMFWYRQDPGLGLRLIYFSYDVKMKEKGDIPEGYSVSREKKERFSLILESASTNQTSMYLCASTDQYGTEAFFGQGTRLTVV.